The text below deals with one T cell receptor beta chain. This entry is derived from a study of blood T cell repertoires in COVID-19. Study at large: Researchers got acute and convalescent COVID-19 samples from the United States, Italy and Spain. PBMCs, B-cell-depleted T cells, or T cells provided the cDNA or gDNA that made up the material.

As originally analysed: It was from reference gene primer amplification that nucleated cell counts were estimated. Generated by immunoSEQ multiplex PCR, the TCRdb table keeps only in-frame clones and is missing some. The DNA was the basis for D and trimming; V, J and clone size are from that table. The data show around 31,000 clones, roughly nine tenths seen once. CDR3 length: 15 residues. V lost 8 bases to trimming and J lost 8 bases; unmatched junction nucleotides: 8. CDR1 MGHRA and CDR2 YSYEKL come from the germline V gene. This TCR was recovered from a man in his 60s with acute or convalescent COVID-19. The chain is built from TRBV4-1 and TRBJ1-6; 11 nucleotides align to TRBD1. Source material: peripheral blood. CDR3 DNA: TGCGCCAGCTGGTCCGGACAGGGGGCTGATTCACCCCTCCACTTT. It translates to CASWSGQGADSPLHF.